The rows below give T cell receptor beta chains drawn from one sample of a study of neoadjuvant anti-PD-1 for oral cavity cancer. Profiled with immunoSEQ multiplex PCR; TCRdb holds only in-frame clones, not every one. The sample includes 80,000 to 95,000 clones, 84% of them seen just once. The source was PBMCs, collected before nivolumab (anti-PD-1) treatment. These receptors were taken from a person between 35 and 79 years old with oral cavity squamous cell carcinoma. Both conserved end residues are part of each CDR3.

V: TRBV9; J: TRBJ2-7; CDR3: CASSVGAGAFYEQYF
V: TRBV28; J: TRBJ1-1; CDR3: CASSLPRRATFF
V: TRBV6-1; J: TRBJ2-3; CDR3: CASRKRDSTDTQYF
V: TRBV7-3; J: TRBJ2-2; CDR3: CASSFTPTENTGELFF
V: TRBV4-1; J: TRBJ2-3; CDR3: CASSQDGSGTDTQYF
V: TRBV6-6; J: TRBJ2-5; CDR3: CASYRSGSETQYF
V: TRBV5-1; J: TRBJ1-1; CDR3: CASILGTGNTEAFF
V: TRBV11-1; J: TRBJ1-3; CDR3: CASSANSGNTIYF
V: TRBV6-5; J: TRBJ1-5; CDR3: CASSDQGAREPQHF
V: TRBV30; J: TRBJ2-5; CDR3: CAWSAAGPQYF
V: TRBV7-8; J: TRBJ2-7; CDR3: CASSPDRGGEQYF
V: TRBV2; J: TRBJ2-2; CDR3: CASSDGGTGGELFF
V: TRBV10-1; J: TRBJ2-1; CDR3: CASSERGLTNNEQFF
V: TRBV4-2; J: TRBJ2-5; CDR3: CASSQPLAGVEETQYF
V: TRBV28; J: TRBJ2-7; CDR3: CASSYNSESSREQYF
V: TRBV6-1; J: TRBJ1-5; CDR3: CASSEDYSNQPQHF
V: TRBV29-1; J: TRBJ1-2; CDR3: CSATGGADYGYTF
V: TRBV29-1; J: TRBJ2-7; CDR3: CSVSLFRGAGEQYF
V: TRBV5-1; J: TRBJ2-3; CDR3: CASTLDLGGGLGTQYF
V: TRBV10-3; J: TRBJ2-7; CDR3: CAISGDIYEQYF
V: TRBV6-5; J: TRBJ2-5; CDR3: CASSGGSLSETQYF
V: TRBV6-1; J: TRBJ1-5; CDR3: CASSRWGEPQHF
V: TRBV19; J: TRBJ1-2; CDR3: CASSIWGPSYGYTF
V: TRBV2; J: TRBJ2-1; CDR3: CASSAGTRLGQFF
V: TRBV10-2; J: TRBJ2-3; CDR3: CASSEGSTDTQYF
V: TRBV27; J: TRBJ2-7; CDR3: CASSLKLAGVSHEQYF
V: TRBV9; J: TRBJ2-1; CDR3: CASSPPDNEQFF
V: TRBV15; J: TRBJ1-5; CDR3: CATSRAGHQPQHF
V: TRBV6-5; J: TRBJ2-7; CDR3: CASSYRENYEQYF
V: TRBV2; J: TRBJ2-3; CDR3: CASSKTYHTQYF
V: TRBV2; J: TRBJ2-4; CDR3: CASSDSGLAGAVSKNIQYF
V: TRBV6-5; J: TRBJ2-1; CDR3: CASGRSREQFF
V: TRBV6-6; J: TRBJ1-4; CDR3: CASSYSGAAGEKLFF
V: TRBV6-5; J: TRBJ1-5; CDR3: CASSPSGQRGQPQHF
V: TRBV28; J: TRBJ2-7; CDR3: CASRTGTSAYEQYF
V: TRBV29-1; J: TRBJ2-7; CDR3: CSASDLGLGGEQYF
V: TRBV9; J: TRBJ2-3; CDR3: CASSVAPGGTDTQYF
V: TRBV2; J: TRBJ1-5; CDR3: CAWTGAGNQPQHF
V: TRBV29-1; J: TRBJ1-1; CDR3: CSVEGAAMNTEAFF
V: TRBV2; J: TRBJ1-5; CDR3: CASRKVTGGGQPQHF
V: TRBV9; J: TRBJ1-3; CDR3: CASSVEGGTGNTIYF
V: TRBV5-1; J: TRBJ2-3; CDR3: CASSLSGRAEGTDTQYF
V: TRBV27; J: TRBJ1-1; CDR3: CASSLGQITSEAFF
V: TRBV7-7; J: TRBJ2-5; CDR3: CASSQGGETQYF
V: TRBV7-6; J: TRBJ2-7; CDR3: CASSLAGGDEQYF
V: TRBV30; J: TRBJ2-3; CDR3: CAWSVRGDTQYF
V: TRBV6-5; J: TRBJ2-7; CDR3: CASKPYINYEQYF
V: TRBV27; J: TRBJ2-1; CDR3: CASSAEGREAYNEQFF
V: TRBV28; J: TRBJ2-4; CDR3: CASRLTSGRGNIQYF
V: TRBV6-4; J: TRBJ2-7; CDR3: CASRDRGPSSYEQYF
V: TRBV6-5; J: TRBJ1-2; CDR3: CASRHDRATQGYTF
V: TRBV2; J: TRBJ2-7; CDR3: CASSVGDRTYEQYF
V: TRBV27; J: TRBJ1-2; CDR3: CASSERTSYYGYTF
V: TRBV30; J: TRBJ2-7; CDR3: CAWSVGGEQYF
V: TRBV13; J: TRBJ2-2; CDR3: CASSLFEGENTGELFF
V: TRBV2; J: TRBJ1-3; CDR3: CASSQGLSGNTIYF
V: TRBV7-9; J: TRBJ2-7; CDR3: CASSSGTGSYEQYF
V: TRBV6-5; J: TRBJ2-2; CDR3: CASRQQGWELFF
V: TRBV30; J: TRBJ1-5; CDR3: CAWNLPPNQPQHF